This T cell receptor beta chain is from a study of CD8 T cells in Susac syndrome. The V gene's germline CDR1 is MGHRA and CDR2 YSYEKL. CDR3 size: 15 residues. V was shortened by 3 bases and J by 0 bases, with 12 bases between the two germline ends. Random hexamers were used to reverse transcribe about 0.45 to 1 ug of RNA. TCRdb analysed the immunoSEQ multiplex PCR reads with MiXCR anew, one entry per CDR3 protein. This table holds about 400,000 distinct CDR3 sequences, approximately 85% found once. The chain combines TRBV4-1 with TRBJ2-7; D is unresolved. Sequenced input: CD8+ T cells from PBMCs. This receptor was taken from a human donor with multiple sclerosis. The CDR3, as DNA: TGCGCCAGCAGCCAGATTAGCCTCAGCTCCTACGAGCAGTACTTC. It is translated as CASSQISLSSYEQYF.